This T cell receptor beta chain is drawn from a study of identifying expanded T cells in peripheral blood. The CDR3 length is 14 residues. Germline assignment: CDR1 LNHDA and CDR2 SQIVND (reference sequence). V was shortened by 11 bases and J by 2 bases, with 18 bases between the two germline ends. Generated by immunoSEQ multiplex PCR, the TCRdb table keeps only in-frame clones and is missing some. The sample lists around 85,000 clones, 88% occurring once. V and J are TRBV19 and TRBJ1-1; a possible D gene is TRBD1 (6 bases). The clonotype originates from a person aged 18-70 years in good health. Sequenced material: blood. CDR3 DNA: TGTGCCCCCGGGGGAGGGGGGAATAACACTGAAGCTTTCTTT. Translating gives CAPGGGGNNTEAFF.